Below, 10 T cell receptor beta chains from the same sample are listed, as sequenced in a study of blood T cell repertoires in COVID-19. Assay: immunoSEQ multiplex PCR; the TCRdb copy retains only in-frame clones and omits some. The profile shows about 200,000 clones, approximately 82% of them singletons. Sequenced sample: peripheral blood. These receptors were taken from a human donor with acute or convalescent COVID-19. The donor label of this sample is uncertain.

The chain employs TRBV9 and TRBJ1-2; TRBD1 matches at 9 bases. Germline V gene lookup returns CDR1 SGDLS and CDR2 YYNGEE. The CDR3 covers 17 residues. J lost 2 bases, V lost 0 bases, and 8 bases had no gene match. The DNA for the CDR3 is TGTGCCAGCAGCGTAGGAACAGGGGGCGAGAGAAACTATGGCTACACCTTC. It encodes CASSVGTGGERNYGYTF.

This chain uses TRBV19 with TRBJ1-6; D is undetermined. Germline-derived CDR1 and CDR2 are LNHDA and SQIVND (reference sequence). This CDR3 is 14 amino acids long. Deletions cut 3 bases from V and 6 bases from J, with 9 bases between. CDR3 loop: CASSIHRPNSPLHF. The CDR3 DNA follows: TGTGCCAGTAGTATTCACAGACCTAATTCACCCCTCCACTTT.

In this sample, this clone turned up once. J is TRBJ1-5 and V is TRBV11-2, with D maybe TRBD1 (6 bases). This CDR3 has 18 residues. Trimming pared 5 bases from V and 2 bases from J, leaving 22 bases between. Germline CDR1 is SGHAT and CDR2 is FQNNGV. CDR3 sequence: CASSPYRVGIQGNQPQHF. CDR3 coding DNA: TGTGCCAGCAGCCCGTACAGGGTAGGTATTCAGGGCAATCAGCCCCAGCATTTT. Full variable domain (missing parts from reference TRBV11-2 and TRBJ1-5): EAGVAQSPRYKIIEKRQSVAFWCNPISGHATLYWYQQILGQGPKLLIQFQNNGVVDDSQLPKDRFSAERLKGVDSTLKIQPAKLEDSAVYLCASSPYRVGIQGNQPQHFGDGTRLSIL.

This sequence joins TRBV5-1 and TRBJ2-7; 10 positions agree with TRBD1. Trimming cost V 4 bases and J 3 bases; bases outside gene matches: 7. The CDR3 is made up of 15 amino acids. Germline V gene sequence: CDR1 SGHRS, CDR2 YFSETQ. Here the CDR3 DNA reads TGCGCCAGCAGCCCGGCGGGGACAGGGGACTACGAGCAGTACTTC. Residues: CASSPAGTGDYEQYF.

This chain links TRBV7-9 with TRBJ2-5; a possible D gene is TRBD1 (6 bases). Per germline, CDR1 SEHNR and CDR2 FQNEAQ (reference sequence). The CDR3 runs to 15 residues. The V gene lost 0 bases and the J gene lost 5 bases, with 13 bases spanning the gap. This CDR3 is CASSLALQGRETQYF. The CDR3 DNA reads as TGTGCCAGCAGCTTAGCCCTACAGGGCCGGGAGACCCAGTACTTC.

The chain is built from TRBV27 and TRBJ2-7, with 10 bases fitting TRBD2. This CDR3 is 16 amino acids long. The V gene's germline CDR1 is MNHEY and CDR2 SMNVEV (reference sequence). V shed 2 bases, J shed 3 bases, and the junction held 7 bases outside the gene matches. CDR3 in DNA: TGTGCCAGCAGTTTAAGGTCACTAGCGGGACTCTACGAGCAGTACTTC. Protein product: CASSLRSLAGLYEQYF.

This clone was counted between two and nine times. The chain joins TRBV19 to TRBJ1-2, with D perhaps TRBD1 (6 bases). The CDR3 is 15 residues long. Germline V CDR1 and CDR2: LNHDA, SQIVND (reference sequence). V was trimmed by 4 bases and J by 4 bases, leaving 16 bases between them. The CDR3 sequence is CASSRAAGTPYGYTF. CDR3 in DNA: TGTGCCAGTAGTAGGGCCGCCGGGACACCCTATGGCTACACCTTC.

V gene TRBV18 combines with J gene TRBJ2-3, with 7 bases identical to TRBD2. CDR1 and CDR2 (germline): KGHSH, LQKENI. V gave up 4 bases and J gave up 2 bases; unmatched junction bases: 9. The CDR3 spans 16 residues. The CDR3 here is CASSRLLATLTDTQYF. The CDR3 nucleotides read TGTGCCAGCTCACGACTACTAGCGACTCTCACAGATACGCAGTATTTT.

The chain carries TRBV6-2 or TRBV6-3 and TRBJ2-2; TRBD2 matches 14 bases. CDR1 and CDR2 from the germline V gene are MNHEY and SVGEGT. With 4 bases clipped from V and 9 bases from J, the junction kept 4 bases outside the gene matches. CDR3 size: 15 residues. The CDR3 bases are TGTGCCAGCAGTTCTCGGACTAGCGGGAGGTGGGAGCTGTTTTTT. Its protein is CASSSRTSGRWELFF.

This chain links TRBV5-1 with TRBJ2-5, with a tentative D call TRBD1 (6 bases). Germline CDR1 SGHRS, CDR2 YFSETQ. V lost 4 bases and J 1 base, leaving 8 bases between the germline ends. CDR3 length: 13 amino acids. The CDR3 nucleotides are TGCGCCAGCAGCCAGGGGCCCCAAGAGACCCAGTACTTC. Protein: CASSQGPQETQYF. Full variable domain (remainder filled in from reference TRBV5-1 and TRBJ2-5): KAGVTQTPRYLIKTRGQQVTLSCSPISGHRSVSWYQQTPGQGLQFLFEYFSETQRNKGNFPGRFSGRQFSNSRSEMNVSTLELGDSALYLCASSQGPQETQYFGPGTRLLVL.